Listed below are T cell receptor beta chains from one sample, sequenced in a study of CD8+CD57+ T cells in acquired aplastic anemia. TCRdb ran MiXCR on the reads and lists one entry per CDR3 protein. The table lists a few hundred thousand distinct CDR3 sequences, 55% to 60% of them singletons. Sequences were obtained from sorted CD4+, CD8+, or CD8+CD57+ T cells (not recorded which) from PBMCs. These receptors were collected from a human donor with severe aplastic anemia or a healthy control (not recorded which). CDR3s include the opening cysteine and the closing phenylalanine or tryptophan. Fields, in order: clone size, J gene, V gene, D gene, CDR3 protein, CDR3 DNA. The D gene is left open where the match is weak. Size is stated for part of the rows, as once, few or many counts, or as a class when the clone is expanded.

clone size: NA; J gene: TRBJ2-5; V gene: TRBV29-1; D gene: TRBD2; CDR3 protein: CSLLAASGGGETQYF; CDR3 DNA: TGCAGCTTACTCGCCGCTAGCGGGGGGGGAGAGACCCAGTACTTC
clone size: NA; J gene: TRBJ1-2; V gene: TRBV30; D gene: NA; CDR3 protein: CACASGSYGYTF; CDR3 DNA: TGTGCCTGTGCCTCCGGATCCTATGGCTACACCTTC
clone size: few; J gene: TRBJ2-1; V gene: TRBV25-1; D gene: TRBD1; CDR3 protein: CASSGFSGTGSYNEQFF; CDR3 DNA: TGTGCCAGCAGTGGCTTCTCCGGGACAGGTTCTTACAATGAGCAGTTCTTC
clone size: many; J gene: TRBJ2-7; V gene: TRBV9; D gene: NA; CDR3 protein: CASSVGAGGQNYEQYF; CDR3 DNA: TGTGCCAGCAGCGTGGGCGCTGGAGGACAGAACTACGAGCAGTACTTC
clone size: NA; J gene: TRBJ1-5; V gene: TRBV10-2; D gene: NA; CDR3 protein: CASNYGNQPQHF; CDR3 DNA: TGCGCCAGCAATTATGGGAATCAGCCCCAGCATTTT
clone size: NA; J gene: TRBJ2-1; V gene: TRBV24-1; D gene: TRBD2; CDR3 protein: CATSDPSGRLNNEQFF; CDR3 DNA: TGTGCCACCAGTGATCCTAGCGGGAGACTCAACAATGAGCAGTTCTTC
clone size: few; J gene: TRBJ2-1; V gene: TRBV20-1; D gene: NA; CDR3 protein: CSARGRNEQFF; CDR3 DNA: TGCAGTGCCCGGGGGAGAAATGAGCAGTTCTTC
clone size: NA; J gene: TRBJ2-7; V gene: TRBV20-1; D gene: NA; CDR3 protein: CSARGEPYEQYF; CDR3 DNA: TGCAGTGCTAGAGGGGAGCCCTACGAGCAGTACTTC
clone size: NA; J gene: TRBJ1-5; V gene: TRBV20-1; D gene: NA; CDR3 protein: CSARDPGSVYQLQRF; CDR3 DNA: TGCAGTGCTAGAGATCCAGGAAGTGTATATCAGCTCCAGCGTTTT
clone size: few; J gene: TRBJ2-7; V gene: TRBV7-8; D gene: TRBD2; CDR3 protein: CASSLASLAGGYEQYF; CDR3 DNA: TGTGCCAGCAGCTTAGCGAGTCTAGCGGGGGGCTACGAGCAGTACTTC
clone size: NA; J gene: TRBJ2-7; V gene: TRBV5-6; D gene: TRBD1; CDR3 protein: CASSQTGTGSRYEQYF; CDR3 DNA: TGTGCCAGCAGCCAAACCGGGACAGGGAGTCGCTACGAGCAGTACTTC
clone size: NA; J gene: TRBJ1-2; V gene: TRBV9; D gene: NA; CDR3 protein: CASTLRTEMGNGYTF; CDR3 DNA: TGTGCCAGCACTCTGAGGACAGAGATGGGTAATGGCTACACCTTC
clone size: many; J gene: TRBJ2-7; V gene: TRBV6-1; D gene: NA; CDR3 protein: CASSEVQGEYEQYF; CDR3 DNA: TGTGCCAGCAGTGAGGTGCAGGGCGAATACGAGCAGTACTTC
clone size: few; J gene: TRBJ1-3; V gene: TRBV7-9; D gene: NA; CDR3 protein: CASTSPQGGNTIYF; CDR3 DNA: TGTGCCAGCACCAGCCCTCAGGGTGGAAACACCATATATTTT
clone size: many; J gene: TRBJ1-6; V gene: TRBV30; D gene: NA; CDR3 protein: CAWSLGRGNSPLHF; CDR3 DNA: TGTGCCTGGAGTTTGGGCAGGGGAAATTCACCCCTCCACTTT
clone size: many; J gene: TRBJ2-2; V gene: TRBV7-3; D gene: TRBD1; CDR3 protein: CASSSWGQGGTGELFF; CDR3 DNA: TGTGCCAGCAGCTCCTGGGGACAGGGGGGAACCGGGGAGCTGTTTTTT